This T cell receptor beta chain stems from a study of CD8+ T cells in alopecia areata. Treatment reported: oral pan-JAK inhibitor, 5-10 mg twice daily. Alopecia areata patients gave lesional scalp punch biopsies and peripheral blood samples. PBMCs, the starting material, were the source of sorted CD4+ and CD8+ T cells. This clone was recorded a few times. Its antigen is not known. V gave up 6 bases and J gave up 0 bases; unmatched junction bases: 5. The length of the CDR3 is 14 residues. The germline CDR1 and CDR2 sequences are SQVTM and ANQGSEA. General observations from the study: Scalp clonality, along with expanded CD8+ clones among the top 100, was significantly decreased by tofacitinib. Normal scalp showed lower clonality than lesional scalp, especially alopecia totalis/universalis.

The sequencing template was cDNA reverse transcribed from extracted RNA. Assay: immunoSEQ multiplex PCR; the TCRdb copy retains only in-frame clones and omits some. This table has 150,000 to 200,000 clones, about three fifths appearing once. The chain couples TRBV29-1 to TRBJ2-1; 7 nucleotides match TRBD2. Sequenced here: CD4+ T cells sorted from blood, sampled at week 24, from a patient treated with tofacitinib. This receptor was obtained from a human donor with alopecia areata. The CDR3 spells CSVAGVLSYNEQFF. The CDR3 DNA follows: TGCAGCGTCGCGGGGGTACTCTCCTACAATGAGCAGTTCTTC.